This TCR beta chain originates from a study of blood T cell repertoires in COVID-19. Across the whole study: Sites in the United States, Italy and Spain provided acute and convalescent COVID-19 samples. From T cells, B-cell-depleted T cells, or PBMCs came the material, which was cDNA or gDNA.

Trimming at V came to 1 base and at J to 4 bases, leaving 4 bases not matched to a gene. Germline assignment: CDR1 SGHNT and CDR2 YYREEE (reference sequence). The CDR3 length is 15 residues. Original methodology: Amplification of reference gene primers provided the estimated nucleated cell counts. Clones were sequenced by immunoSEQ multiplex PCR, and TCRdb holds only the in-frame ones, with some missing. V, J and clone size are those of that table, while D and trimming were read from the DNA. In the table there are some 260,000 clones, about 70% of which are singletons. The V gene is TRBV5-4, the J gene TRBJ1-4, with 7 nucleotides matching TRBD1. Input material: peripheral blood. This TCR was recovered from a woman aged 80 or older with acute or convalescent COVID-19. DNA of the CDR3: TGTGCCAGCAGCTTGAAGACAGGGATTAATGAAAAACTGTTTTTT. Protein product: CASSLKTGINEKLFF.